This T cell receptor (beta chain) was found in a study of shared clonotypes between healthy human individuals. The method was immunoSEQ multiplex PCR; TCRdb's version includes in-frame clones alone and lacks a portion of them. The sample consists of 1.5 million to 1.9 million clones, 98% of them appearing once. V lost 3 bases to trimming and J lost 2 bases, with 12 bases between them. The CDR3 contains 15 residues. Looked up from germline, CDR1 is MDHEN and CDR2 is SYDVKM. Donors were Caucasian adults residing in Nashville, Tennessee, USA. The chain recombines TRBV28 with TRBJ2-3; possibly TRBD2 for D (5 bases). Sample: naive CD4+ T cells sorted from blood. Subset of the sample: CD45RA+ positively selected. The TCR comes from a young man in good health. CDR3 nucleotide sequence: TGTGCCAGCAGTTTCGTGGCGGGTCCCACAGATACGCAGTATTTT. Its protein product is CASSFVAGPTDTQYF.